Shown below are 18 T cell receptor beta chains from a single sample sequenced in a study of T cell responses to AZD1222 COVID-19 vaccine. The table came from immunoSEQ multiplex PCR; TCRdb's copy has only in-frame clones and leaves some out. The sample lists 140,000 to 150,000 clones, 70% to 90% seen once, with about 15% in the top ten. This specimen consisted of peripheral blood, obtained on day 0 of AZD1222 vaccination. These receptor sequences come from an adult in good health.

The CDR3 DNA follows: TGTGCCAGCAGTGAAGCGCATAAGGACACTGAAGCTTTCTTT. Residues: CASSEAHKDTEAFF. The chain couples TRBV2 to TRBJ1-1; D gene ambiguous. The length of the CDR3 is 14 residues. Between the trimmed V and J ends, which lost 0 bases and 3 bases, there was a span of 8 bases. Germline V lookup: CDR1 SNHLY, CDR2 FYNNEI. The full variable domain, with the rest looked up from reference TRBV2 and TRBJ1-1, is EPEVTQTPSHQVTQMGQEVILRCVPISNHLYFYWYRQILGQKVEFLVSFYNNEISEKSEIFDDQFSVERPDGSNFTLKIRSTKLEDSAMYFCASSEAHKDTEAFFGQGTRLTVV.

This chain connects TRBV19 to TRBJ2-3; possibly TRBD2 for D (7 bases). Germline V gene data show CDR1 as LNHDA and CDR2 as SQIVND (reference sequence). The CDR3 totals 15 residues. V lost 1 base and J lost 8, with 16 bases in between. In DNA, the CDR3 is TGTGCCAGTAGTATAGGAGGGGGGGCTAGGGGTACGCAGTATTTT. Its translation is CASSIGGGARGTQYF.

This chain joins TRBV19 and TRBJ2-5, with TRBD2 matching 8 bases. Per the germline V gene, CDR1 is LNHDA and CDR2 is SQIVND (reference sequence). The ends lost 2 bases at V and 4 bases at J; junction bases unmatched: 12. The CDR3 spans 17 residues. The CDR3 is CASSIYLGTSWSETQYF. DNA of the CDR3: TGTGCCAGTAGTATATATCTTGGGACTAGTTGGTCAGAGACCCAGTACTTC.

In this sample, this clone turned up once. The chain has TRBV28 and TRBJ1-1, with D unresolved. Germline CDR1 is MDHEN and CDR2 is SYDVKM. This CDR3 region has 14 residues. The ends were cut back, 1 base at V and 0 bases at J, with 6 bases in the middle. The CDR3 reads CASSLLPMNTEAFF. The CDR3 DNA is TGTGCCAGCAGTTTATTACCGATGAACACTGAAGCTTTCTTT.

CDR3 bases: TGTGCCAGCAAACCGACAGACAACACCGGGGAGCTGTTTTTT. As protein: CASKPTDNTGELFF. This rearrangement joins TRBV2 to TRBJ2-2; D perhaps matches TRBD1 (5 bases). V shed 7 bases and J shed 2 bases, with 11 bases lying between them. There are 14 residues in the CDR3. Germline V gene lookup returns CDR1 SNHLY and CDR2 FYNNEI.

This clone was detected only once. The rearrangement joins TRBV7-2 to TRBJ2-5; 7 bases are shared with TRBD1. The CDR3 contains 16 residues. V trimming: 3 bases; J trimming: 1 base; junction bases outside the gene matches: 8. From germline, CDR1 is SGHTA and CDR2 FQGNSA. DNA of the CDR3: TGTGCCAGCAGCTTTGGAGTTCCAGGGGGCCAAGAGACCCAGTACTTC. Translating it yields CASSFGVPGGQETQYF.

This rearrangement joins TRBV6-5 to TRBJ1-1; 8 bases match TRBD1. This CDR3 has 13 residues. Germline loops: CDR1 MNHEY, CDR2 SVGAGI. V dropped 6 bases and J dropped 4; count of bases not matched to a gene: 4. The CDR3 region has the DNA TGTGCCAGCAGAATAACAGGGGGCACTGAAGCTTTCTTT. As protein: CASRITGGTEAFF.

The V and J genes are TRBV18 and TRBJ2-6; D remains unclear. Trimming cost V 3 bases and J 0 bases, with 21 bases left between them. Germline V CDR1 and CDR2: KGHSH, LQKENI. The CDR3 totals 20 residues. The CDR3 sequence is CASSPIRLGAASSGANVLTF. The CDR3 nucleotides read TGTGCCAGCTCACCTATTAGATTAGGAGCCGCGAGCTCTGGGGCCAACGTCCTGACTTTC.

The sample holds one count of this clone. V and J are TRBV5-1 and TRBJ1-2; D gene unclear. The germline CDR1 and CDR2 sequences are SGHRS and YFSETQ. This CDR3 has 15 amino acids. V lost 4 bases and J 7 bases, leaving 20 bases between the germline ends. CDR3 protein: CASSPGGEKSGGYTF. As DNA, the CDR3 is TGCGCCAGCAGCCCCGGTGGGGAGAAGTCTGGTGGCTACACCTTC.

V and J are TRBV28 and TRBJ2-4; D not certain. CDR3 size: 16 residues. CDR1 is MDHEN and CDR2 is SYDVKM in the germline V gene. The ends were cut back, 7 bases at V and 3 bases at J, with 19 bases in the middle. The CDR3 loop is CASKETRILGKNIQYF. CDR3 sequence (DNA): TGTGCCAGCAAGGAGACGCGTATATTAGGCAAAAACATTCAGTACTTC.

This sequence joins TRBV6-2 or TRBV6-3 and TRBJ2-6; 8 bases are a match to TRBD2. The junction had 12 bases not matched to a gene; V was cut back by 5 bases and J by 0 bases. The CDR3 totals 19 residues. From germline, CDR1 is MNHEY and CDR2 SVGEGT. The CDR3 DNA follows: TGTGCCAGCAGTGCCTTGCGACGCGGGGGGAACTCTGGGGCCAACGTCCTGACTTTC. It specifies CASSALRRGGNSGANVLTF.

The chain links TRBV6-6 to TRBJ1-2; 7 bases match TRBD1. Germline V CDR1 and CDR2: MNHNY, SVGAGI (reference sequence). V lost 0 bases to trimming and J lost 5 bases; unmatched junction nucleotides: 3. There are 14 residues in the CDR3. The CDR3 here is CASSYSGGEYGYTF. CDR3 DNA: TGTGCCAGCAGTTACTCAGGGGGCGAGTATGGCTACACCTTC.

The chain uses TRBV7-9 and TRBJ2-7; D is possibly TRBD1 (6 bases). This CDR3 comprises 13 residues. The germline V gene has CDR1 SEHNR and CDR2 FQNEAQ (reference sequence). V lost 4 bases and J 7 bases, leaving 14 bases between the germline ends. In DNA, the CDR3 is TGTGCCAGCAGCTCACAGGGTTACCAGGAGCAGTACTTC. It encodes CASSSQGYQEQYF.

The V gene is TRBV11-3, the J gene TRBJ2-5, with 7 bases matching TRBD2. Germline CDR1 reads SGHNT; CDR2 reads YENEEA. With 1 base clipped from V and 9 bases from J, the junction kept 8 bases outside the gene matches. The CDR3 consists of 14 residues. The CDR3 sequence: CASSLVAAAGAQYF. The DNA for the CDR3 is TGTGCCAGCAGCTTAGTTGCGGCCGCGGGGGCCCAGTACTTC.

The chain combines TRBV19 with TRBJ1-3, with D maybe TRBD1 (6 bases). V was cut by 7 bases and J by 0 bases, with 13 bases left in between. The CDR3 runs to 15 residues. Germline V CDR1 and CDR2: LNHDA, SQIVND (reference sequence). CDR3 nucleotide sequence: TGTGCCAGTATGGCGACAGGTTTCTCTGGAAACACCATATATTTT. The encoded protein is CASMATGFSGNTIYF.

The genes are TRBV11-2 and TRBJ2-3, with TRBD1 matching over 8 bases. CDR3 size: 15 residues. Looked up from germline, CDR1 is SGHAT and CDR2 is FQNNGV. Losses at the gene ends were 5 bases for V and 4 bases for J; bases not matched to a gene: 8. The CDR3 DNA reads TGTGCCAGCAGCGCAGACAGGGGACGGGCAGATACGCAGTATTTT. Its protein is CASSADRGRADTQYF. The variable domain in full, with the rest retrieved from reference TRBV11-2 and TRBJ2-3, is EAGVAQSPRYKIIEKRQSVAFWCNPISGHATLYWYQQILGQGPKLLIQFQNNGVVDDSQLPKDRFSAERLKGVDSTLKIQPAKLEDSAVYLCASSADRGRADTQYFGPGTRLTVL.

The CDR3 DNA sequence: TGTGCCAGCAGCTTCTCAGGGGTATTAGGCTATGGCTACACCTTC. Residues: CASSFSGVLGYGYTF. The chain uses TRBV5-6 and TRBJ1-2; D is perhaps TRBD1 (6 bases). The CDR3 is made up of 15 amino acids. Trimming took off 2 bases at V and 4 bases at J, with 15 bases between the two ends. The germline V gene encodes CDR1 SGHDT and CDR2 YYEEEE.

V usage is TRBV4-1 and J usage is TRBJ2-3; 8 bases are a match to TRBD1. V shed 0 bases, J shed 5 bases, and the junction held 10 bases outside the gene matches. Germline V gene data show CDR1 as MGHRA and CDR2 as YSYEKL. This CDR3 comprises 17 residues. The CDR3 DNA is TGCGCCAGCAGCCAAGAATGGGGGCAGGGGGCTTTAGATACGCAGTATTTT. Its translation: CASSQEWGQGALDTQYF.